This TCR beta chain appears in the sequencing data of a study of spatial heterogeneity in lung cancer. Looking at the study overall: TCR transcript abundance in tumor regions was strongly correlated with the T cell module score obtained from matched bulk RNA-seq. General study findings and limits: Ubiquitous expanded TCR counts tracked ubiquitous nonsynonymous mutations, and regional counts tracked regional ones. Counts that tracked tumor mutation counts were those of expanded intratumoral alpha and beta TCRs.

Time point denoted: sample taken at primary tumor resection. The cohort: around 79 early-stage, untreated non-small cell lung cancer patients. Sequencing of whole RNA from tumor, nontumor lung or frozen PBMC involved no sorting. TCRdb redid the calling of the 5' RACE reads with MiXCR, one entry per CDR3 protein. The profile covers 13,000 or so distinct CDR3 sequences, with 5.1% appearing a single time and under 30% taken by the ten largest. This clonotype came up many times. Its antigen remains unidentified. Because this beta chain is a stray read in a library intended to capture alpha chains, its abundance should not be given much weight. V shed 7 bases and J shed 5 bases, with 21 bases lying between them. Per the germline V gene, CDR1 is MNHEY and CDR2 is SVGEGT. The CDR3 consists of 16 residues.

The source material was lung tumor tissue, sampled at surgery. This chain uses TRBV6-2 or TRBV6-3 with TRBJ1-5; unclear D gene. This clonotype originated in a male donor with early-stage non-small cell lung cancer. Here the CDR3 DNA reads TGTGCCAGCACCCCCCTCGGTCAGGTCACCTATCAGCCCCAGCATTTT. Its translation: CASTPLGQVTYQPQHF.